Below are 5 T cell receptor beta chains sequenced from a single sample in a study of control samples from healthy donors and cancer patients. The repertoire was sequenced with immunoSEQ multiplex PCR; TCRdb's copy has only in-frame clones and lacks some. The sample holds about 170,000 clones, about 94% seen once. The sequenced sample consisted of blood. These receptors were obtained from a woman aged 60 to 75 in good health.

The J gene is TRBJ1-1, the V gene TRBV19; D possibly corresponds to TRBD1 (6 bases). V shed 2 bases and J shed 0 bases, with 10 bases lying between them. The CDR3 sequence is 15 residues long. Germline values: CDR1 LNHDA, CDR2 SQIVND (reference sequence). CDR3 nucleotide sequence: TGTGCCAGTAGTATACTGACAGGCATGAACACTGAAGCTTTCTTT. This codes for CASSILTGMNTEAFF.

The chain couples TRBV27 to TRBJ1-2; weak D call: TRBD1 (6 bases). CDR1 is MNHEY and CDR2 is SMNVEV in the germline V gene (reference sequence). The CDR3 has 14 residues. The V and J ends lost 3 bases and 5 bases respectively, with 13 bases between them. CDR3 sequence reads: CASSLQGLGYGYTF. In DNA form, the CDR3 reads TGTGCCAGCAGTTTGCAGGGGTTGGGGTATGGCTACACCTTC.

The rearrangement links TRBV7-9 to TRBJ2-1, with 7 bases lining up with TRBD2. The V segment lost 4 bases and the J segment 10 bases; nucleotides outside the gene matches: 10. The germline CDR1 and CDR2 sequences are SEHNR and FQNEAQ (reference sequence). The length of the CDR3 is 14 residues. CDR3 nucleotide sequence: TGTGCCAGCAGCTCCAACCTCGCCGGGGGGGAGCAGTTCTTC. It yields the protein CASSSNLAGGEQFF.

The CDR3 coding sequence is TGCGCCAGCAGCCAAGGTACTTCTCGATATGGCTACACCTTC. This gives the protein CASSQGTSRYGYTF. This rearrangement joins TRBV4-3 to TRBJ1-2; D is undetermined. V was shortened by 1 base and J by 5 bases, with 11 bases between the two germline ends. From germline, CDR1 is LGHNA and CDR2 YSLEER. This CDR3 region has 14 residues.

This sequence joins TRBV7-3 and TRBJ2-2; TRBD2 aligns across 8 bases. In germline, CDR1 is SGHTA, CDR2 FQGTGA. Trimming took 4 bases from V and 6 from J; bases not matched to a gene: 10. The CDR3 has 16 residues. CDR3 in amino acids: CASSSSGGPLAGELFF. CDR3 nucleotides: TGTGCCAGCAGCTCGTCGGGGGGGCCGTTGGCCGGGGAGCTGTTTTTT.